In this sample, the clone carrying this T cell receptor (beta chain) is medium-sized. This record comes from a study of T cells after yellow fever vaccination. From germline, CDR1 is SGHRS and CDR2 YFSETQ. This CDR3 has 20 amino acids. Deletions cut 7 bases from V and 8 bases from J, with 36 bases between. TCRdb itself ran the 5' RACE reads through MiXCR, one entry per CDR3 protein. The data contain 300,000 to 400,000 distinct CDR3 sequences, 6.2% of them singletons. The material was PBMCs, obtained 5 days after the yellow fever booster vaccination. This clonotype originated in a man under 40 who received the YFV17D yellow fever vaccine. The rearrangement uses TRBV5-1 and TRBJ1-4; D is possibly TRBD1 (5 bases). CDR3 in DNA: TGCGCCAGCTTCCCCCACCCGGACACCTCGTCCCGGGCGTTTAAAGAAAAACTGTTTTTT. This encodes CASFPHPDTSSRAFKEKLFF.